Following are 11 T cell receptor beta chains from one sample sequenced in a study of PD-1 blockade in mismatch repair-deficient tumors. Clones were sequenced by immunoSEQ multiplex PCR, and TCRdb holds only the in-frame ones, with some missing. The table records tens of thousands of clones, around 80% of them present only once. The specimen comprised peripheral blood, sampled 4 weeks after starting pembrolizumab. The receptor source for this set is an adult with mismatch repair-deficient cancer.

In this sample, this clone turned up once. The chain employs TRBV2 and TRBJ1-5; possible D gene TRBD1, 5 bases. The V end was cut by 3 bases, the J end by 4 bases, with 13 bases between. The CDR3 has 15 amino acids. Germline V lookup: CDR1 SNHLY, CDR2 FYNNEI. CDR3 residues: CASSDHARANQPQHF. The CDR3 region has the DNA TGTGCCAGCAGTGATCACGCCAGGGCGAATCAGCCCCAGCATTTT.

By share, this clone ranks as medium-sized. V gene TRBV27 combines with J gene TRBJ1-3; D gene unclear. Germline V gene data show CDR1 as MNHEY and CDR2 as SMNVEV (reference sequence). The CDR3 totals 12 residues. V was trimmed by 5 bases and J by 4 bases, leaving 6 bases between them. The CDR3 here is CASSPEGNTIYF. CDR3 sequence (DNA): TGTGCCAGCAGTCCTGAAGGAAACACCATATATTTT.

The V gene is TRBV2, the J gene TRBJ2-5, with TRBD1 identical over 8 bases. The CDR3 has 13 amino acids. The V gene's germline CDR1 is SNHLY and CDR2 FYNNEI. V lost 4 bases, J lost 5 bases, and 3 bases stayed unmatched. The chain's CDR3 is CASSGQGRETQYF. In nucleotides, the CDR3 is TGTGCCAGCAGTGGACAGGGGCGGGAGACCCAGTACTTC.

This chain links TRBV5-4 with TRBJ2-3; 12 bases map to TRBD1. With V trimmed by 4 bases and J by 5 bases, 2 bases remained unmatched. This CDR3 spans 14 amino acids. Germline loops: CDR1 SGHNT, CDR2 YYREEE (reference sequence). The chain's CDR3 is CASSGTGGGDTQYF. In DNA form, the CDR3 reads TGTGCCAGCAGCGGGACAGGGGGCGGAGATACGCAGTATTTT.

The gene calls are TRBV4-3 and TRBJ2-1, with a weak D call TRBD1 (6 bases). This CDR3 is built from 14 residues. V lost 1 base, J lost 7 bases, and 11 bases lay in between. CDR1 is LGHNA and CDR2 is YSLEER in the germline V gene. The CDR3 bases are TGCGCCAGCAGCCAAGGACAGGACGAGAATGAGCAGTTCTTC. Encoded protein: CASSQGQDENEQFF.

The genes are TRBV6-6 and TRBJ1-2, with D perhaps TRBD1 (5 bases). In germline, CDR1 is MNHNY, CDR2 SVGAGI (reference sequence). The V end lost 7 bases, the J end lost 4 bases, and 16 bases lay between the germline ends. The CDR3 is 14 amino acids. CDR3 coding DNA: TGTGCCAGCACCGGGGGGGGGAAGACCTATGGCTACACCTTC. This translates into CASTGGGKTYGYTF.

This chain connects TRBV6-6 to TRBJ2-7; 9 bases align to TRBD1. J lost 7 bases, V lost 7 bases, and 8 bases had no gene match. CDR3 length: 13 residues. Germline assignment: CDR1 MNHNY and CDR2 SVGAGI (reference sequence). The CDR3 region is CASKGQGSYEQYF. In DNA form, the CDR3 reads TGTGCCAGCAAGGGACAGGGTTCATATGAGCAGTACTTC.

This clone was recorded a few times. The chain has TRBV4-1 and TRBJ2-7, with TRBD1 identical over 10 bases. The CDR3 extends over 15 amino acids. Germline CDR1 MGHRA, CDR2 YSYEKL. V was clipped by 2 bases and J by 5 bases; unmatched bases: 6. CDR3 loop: CASSQRQGAGDEQYF. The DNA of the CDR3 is TGCGCCAGCAGCCAAAGACAGGGGGCTGGGGACGAGCAGTACTTC.

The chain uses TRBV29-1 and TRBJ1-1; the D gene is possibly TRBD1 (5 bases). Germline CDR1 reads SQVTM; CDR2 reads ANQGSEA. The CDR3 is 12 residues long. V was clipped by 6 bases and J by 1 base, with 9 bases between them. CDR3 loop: CSVRTGNTEAFF. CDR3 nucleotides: TGCAGCGTGCGCACAGGGAACACTGAAGCTTTCTTT.

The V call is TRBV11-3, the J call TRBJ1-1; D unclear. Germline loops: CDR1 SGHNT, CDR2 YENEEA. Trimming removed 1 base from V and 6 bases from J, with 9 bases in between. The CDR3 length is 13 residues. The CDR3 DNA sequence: TGTGCCAGCAGCTTAGGAGGCAGAGCTGAAGCTTTCTTT. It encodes CASSLGGRAEAFF.

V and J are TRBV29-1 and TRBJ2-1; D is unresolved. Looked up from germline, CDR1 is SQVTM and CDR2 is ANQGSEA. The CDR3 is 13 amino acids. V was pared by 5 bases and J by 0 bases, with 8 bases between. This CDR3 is CSVQADSYNEQFF. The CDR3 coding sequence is TGCAGCGTTCAAGCCGACTCCTACAATGAGCAGTTCTTC.